The 9 T cell receptor beta chains below were found in one sample sequenced in a study of CD4 T cells in relation to SARS-CoV-2 and coronaviruses. Before the COVID-19 pandemic, during about 2011-2019, CD4+ T cells were taken from unexposed donors. Assay used: immunoSEQ multiplex PCR; TCRdb lists only in-frame clones, some missing. Seen here are about 64,000 clones, over 90% observed once, and the top ten hold about 0.14%. Sequencing was performed on naive CD4+ T cells from PBMCs. Described subset: naive CD4+ T cells isolated by negative enrichment. The receptors stem from a human donor in good health.

This rearrangement joins TRBV4-1 to TRBJ2-3, with 9 bases fitting TRBD2. The CDR3 loop spans 15 amino acids. The germline V gene encodes CDR1 MGHRA and CDR2 YSYEKL. V lost 6 bases, J lost 1 base, and 5 bases stayed unmatched. Written as DNA, the CDR3 is TGCGCCAGCAGTTTACGGACTAGCGGCACAGATACGCAGTATTTT. This encodes CASSLRTSGTDTQYF.

The chain has TRBV29-1 and TRBJ2-1; TRBD2 matches at 16 bases. The CDR3 is 13 residues long. Germline trimming cut 7 bases from V and 9 bases from J; bases unmatched to any gene: 3. Germline V gene data show CDR1 as SQVTM and CDR2 as ANQGSEA. The DNA for the CDR3 is TGCAGCGCCGGGACTAGCGGGAGGGGTGAGCAGTTCTTC. Translated: CSAGTSGRGEQFF.

The gene calls are TRBV3-1 (or the pseudogene TRBV3-2) and TRBJ1-1; 7 bases align to TRBD1. The CDR3 has 15 amino acids. Per germline, CDR1 LGHDT and CDR2 YNNKEL (reference sequence). The junction had 5 bases not matched to a gene; V was cut back by 3 bases and J by 1 base. Here the CDR3 reads CASSQWQGGNTEAFF. For the CDR3, the DNA is TGTGCCAGCAGCCAGTGGCAGGGGGGGAACACTGAAGCTTTCTTT.

The CDR3: CAWSALGQGNTEAFF. CDR3 DNA: TGTGCCTGGAGCGCTTTAGGACAGGGGAACACTGAAGCTTTCTTT. This rearrangement joins TRBV30 to TRBJ1-1; TRBD1 agrees at 8 bases. V gave up 3 bases and J gave up 1 base; unmatched junction bases: 7. Germline V gene sequence: CDR1 GTSNPN, CDR2 SVGIG (reference sequence). CDR3 length: 15 amino acids.

This chain uses TRBV11-2 with TRBJ2-7, with D uncertain. This CDR3 is 14 amino acids long. The V gene's germline CDR1 is SGHAT and CDR2 FQNNGV. V was trimmed by 0 bases and J by 2 bases, leaving 8 bases between them. CDR3 sequence: CASSLEPGTYEQYF. As DNA, the CDR3 is TGTGCCAGCAGCTTAGAACCTGGGACCTACGAGCAGTACTTC.

V and J are TRBV14 and TRBJ2-3, with 14 bases lining up with TRBD2. The ends lost 5 bases at V and 4 bases at J; junction bases unmatched: 11. The CDR3 has 18 amino acids. The germline CDR1 and CDR2 sequences are SGHDN and FVKESK. This CDR3 reads CASSSPGLAGARADTQYF. CDR3 coding DNA: TGTGCCAGCAGCTCTCCGGGACTAGCGGGAGCGAGGGCAGATACGCAGTATTTT.

This sequence joins TRBV6-5 and TRBJ1-5; TRBD1 is a possible D gene (6 bases). Germline V gene lookup returns CDR1 MNHEY and CDR2 SVGAGI. Trimming took off 6 bases at V and 6 bases at J, with 9 bases between the two ends. CDR3 length equals 12 residues. This CDR3 reads CASRDRGQPQHF. In DNA form, the CDR3 reads TGTGCCAGCAGGGACAGAGGTCAGCCCCAGCATTTT.

This chain joins TRBV28 and TRBJ2-7; the D gene is possibly TRBD2 (6 bases). Between the trimmed V and J ends, which lost 7 bases and 3 bases, there was a span of 16 bases. CDR1 and CDR2 (germline): MDHEN, SYDVKM. The CDR3 runs 14 residues. The CDR3 DNA is TGTGCCAGCAAGAAGGGAGGCCCGCTCTACGAGCAGTACTTC. Translated, it gives CASKKGGPLYEQYF.

The chain joins TRBV27 to TRBJ1-2; 8 bases are shared with TRBD1. Germline lookup yields CDR1 MNHEY and CDR2 SMNVEV (reference sequence). The CDR3 length is 17 residues. The ends lost 4 bases at V and 4 bases at J; junction bases unmatched: 14. Written as DNA, the CDR3 is TGTGCCAGCAGTTCTTACCAAAGGCAGGGGGCGGGCTATGGCTACACCTTC. Encoded protein: CASSSYQRQGAGYGYTF.